The rows below give T cell receptor beta chains drawn from one sample of a study of cytomegalovirus exposure and HLA in healthy donors. Measured with immunoSEQ multiplex PCR; TCRdb has only the in-frame clones, and not every one. The data hold more than 85,000 clones, with just over 75% observed a single time. Material: PBMCs. The receptors originated from a man aged 25 to 45 in good health and CMV-seropositive. CDR3s include the opening cysteine and the closing phenylalanine or tryptophan. A D gene is named only where the DNA matches it firmly. Size is stated for part of the rows, as once, few or many counts, or as a class when the clone is expanded.

clone size,D gene,V gene,J gene,CDR3 length,CDR3 protein,CDR3 DNA
.,.,TRBV2,TRBJ1-4,14,CASIGPPVNEKLFF,TGTGCCAGCATTGGGCCACCGGTTAATGAAAAACTGTTTTTT
.,TRBD1,TRBV2,TRBJ2-7,15,CASSEEPGQGSEQYF,TGTGCCAGCAGTGAGGAGCCGGGACAGGGTTCCGAGCAGTACTTC
.,TRBD1,TRBV28,TRBJ1-1,17,CASSLSGGTGSNTEAFF,TGTGCCAGCAGTTTATCGGGGGGGACAGGGTCGAACACTGAAGCTTTCTTT
.,.,TRBV2,TRBJ1-1,16,CASSGTATALNTEAFF,TGTGCCAGCAGTGGAACCGCCACTGCTTTGAACACTGAAGCTTTCTTT
.,.,TRBV19,TRBJ1-1,13,CASRIQGNTEAFF,TGTGCCAGTAGGATACAGGGGAACACTGAAGCTTTCTTT
once,.,TRBV10-3,TRBJ1-1,13,CAISYQMNTEAFF,TGTGCCATCAGTTACCAGATGAACACTGAAGCTTTCTTT
.,.,TRBV9,TRBJ1-6,15,CASSVERAHNSPLHF,TGTGCCAGCAGCGTAGAGAGGGCCCATAATTCACCCCTCCACTTT
.,.,TRBV30,TRBJ2-2,14,CAWGETVNTGELFF,TGTGCCTGGGGTGAGACAGTGAACACCGGGGAGCTGTTTTTT
.,.,TRBV10-2,TRBJ2-5,15,CASSETRVYQETQYF,TGCGCCAGCAGTGAGACCAGGGTCTACCAAGAGACCCAGTACTTC
.,.,TRBV19,TRBJ1-2,14,CATATGDSLYGYTF,TGTGCCACCGCGACGGGCGACAGTCTCTATGGCTACACCTTC
.,TRBD1,TRBV7-8,TRBJ2-7,16,CASSGQTGQEVYEQYF,TGTGCCAGCAGCGGACAAACGGGACAGGAGGTCTACGAGCAGTACTTC
few,TRBD1,TRBV5-6,TRBJ2-7,13,CASREQGAWEQYF,TGTGCCAGCAGGGAGCAGGGGGCTTGGGAGCAGTACTTC
few,.,TRBV6-6,TRBJ1-1,13,CASRLDRSVEAFF,TGTGCCAGCAGACTGGACAGATCCGTTGAAGCTTTCTTT
.,.,TRBV7-9,TRBJ2-5,14,CASSLAGLQETQYF,TGTGCCAGCAGCTTAGCGGGGCTCCAAGAGACCCAGTACTTC
.,TRBD2,TRBV19,TRBJ2-5,19,CASSPPGLAGAPFEETQYF,TGTGCCAGTTCCCCACCCGGACTAGCGGGGGCCCCGTTTGAAGAGACCCAGTACTTC
.,TRBD1,TRBV10-2,TRBJ1-2,15,CASSYADREVAGYTF,TGCGCCAGCTCTTACGCCGACAGGGAAGTTGCTGGCTACACCTTC
.,.,TRBV10-3,TRBJ1-2,14,CAIKEGSRNYGYTF,TGTGCCATCAAGGAGGGCTCCAGGAACTATGGCTACACCTTC
.,.,TRBV5-5,TRBJ1-4,14,CASSSLGSGEKLFF,TGTGCCAGCAGCTCCCTAGGTAGTGGCGAAAAACTGTTTTTT
.,.,TRBV6-6,TRBJ1-4,13,CASSYPGGEKLFF,TGTGCCAGCAGTTACCCCGGAGGCGAAAAACTGTTTTTT
.,TRBD1,TRBV14,TRBJ2-7,15,CASSQGTGEVYEQYF,TGTGCCAGCAGCCAAGGGACAGGGGAGGTCTACGAGCAGTACTTC
.,.,TRBV11-2,TRBJ2-5,10,CASSSGNQYF,TGTGCCAGCAGCTCCGGTAACCAGTACTTC
few,.,TRBV9,TRBJ1-6,15,CASSVGGTYNSPLHF,TGTGCCAGCAGCGTAGGAGGGACCTATAATTCACCCCTCCACTTT
.,.,TRBV5-8,TRBJ2-5,17,CASSLWVGRGDEETQYF,TGTGCCAGCAGCTTGTGGGTGGGGCGGGGCGACGAGGAGACCCAGTACTTC
.,.,TRBV21-1,TRBJ1-5,15,CASSNLTGGNQPQHF,TGTGCCAGCAGCAACCTGACAGGGGGCAATCAGCCCCAGCATTTT
.,TRBD1,TRBV5-1,TRBJ2-7,15,CASSLDAGQGDEQYF,TGCGCCAGCAGCTTGGACGCGGGACAGGGGGACGAGCAGTACTTC
.,TRBD1,TRBV5-1,TRBJ2-3,14,CASSDDRVTDTQYF,TGCGCCAGCAGCGATGACAGGGTCACAGATACGCAGTATTTT
.,.,TRBV7-2,TRBJ1-5,14,CASSSLIGNQPQHF,TGTGCCAGCAGCTCCCTAATTGGCAATCAGCCCCAGCATTTT
.,.,TRBV6-5,TRBJ2-3,15,CASSYSKSLPDTQYF,TGTGCCAGCAGTTACTCGAAGAGTCTCCCAGATACGCAGTATTTT
.,.,TRBV10-3,TRBJ1-2,13,CAISDRTDYGYTF,TGTGCCATCAGTGACCGGACAGACTATGGCTACACCTTC